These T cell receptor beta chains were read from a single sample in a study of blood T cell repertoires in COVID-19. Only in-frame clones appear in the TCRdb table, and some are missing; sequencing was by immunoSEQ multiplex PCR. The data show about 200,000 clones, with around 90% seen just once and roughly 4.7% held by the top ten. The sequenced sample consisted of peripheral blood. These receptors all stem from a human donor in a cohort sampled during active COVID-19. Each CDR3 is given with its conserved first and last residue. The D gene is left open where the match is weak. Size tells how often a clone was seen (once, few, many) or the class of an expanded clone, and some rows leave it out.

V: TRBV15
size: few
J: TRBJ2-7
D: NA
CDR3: CATSRGGAGYEQYF
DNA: TGTGCCACCAGCAGAGGCGGGGCGGGCTACGAGCAGTACTTC

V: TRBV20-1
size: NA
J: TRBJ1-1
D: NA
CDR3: CSASPRWTEAFF
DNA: TGCAGTGCTAGTCCTCGGTGGACTGAAGCTTTCTTT

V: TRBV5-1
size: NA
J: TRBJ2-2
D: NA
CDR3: CASSAGGTGELFF
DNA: TGCGCCAGCAGCGCAGGGGGGACCGGGGAGCTGTTTTTT

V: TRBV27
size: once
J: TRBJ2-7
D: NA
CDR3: CASSPDTAGYEQYF
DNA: TGTGCCAGCAGTCCCGATACGGCGGGCTACGAGCAGTACTTC

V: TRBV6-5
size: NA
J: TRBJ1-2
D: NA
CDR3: CASSYSRARFYTF
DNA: TGTGCCAGCAGTTACTCGAGAGCGCGGTTTTACACCTTC

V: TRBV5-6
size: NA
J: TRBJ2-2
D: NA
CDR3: CASSTGGSSLENGELFF
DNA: TGTGCCAGCAGCACGGGGGGCAGCTCTTTGGAGAACGGGGAGCTGTTTTTT

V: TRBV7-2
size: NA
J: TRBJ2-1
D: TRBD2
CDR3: CASSSPSGGYNEQFF
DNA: TGTGCCAGCAGTTCCCCTAGCGGGGGCTACAATGAGCAGTTCTTC

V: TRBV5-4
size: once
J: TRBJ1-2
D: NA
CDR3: CASSLYREYGYTF
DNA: TGTGCCAGCAGCTTGTATAGAGAATATGGCTACACCTTC

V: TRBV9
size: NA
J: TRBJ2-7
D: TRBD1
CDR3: CASSVGPTGSYEQYF
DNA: TGTGCCAGCAGCGTAGGGCCGACAGGGAGTTACGAGCAGTACTTC

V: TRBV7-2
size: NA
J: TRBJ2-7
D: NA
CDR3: CASSVQGTEISYEQYF
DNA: TGTGCCAGCAGCGTACAGGGTACCGAAATTTCCTACGAGCAGTACTTC

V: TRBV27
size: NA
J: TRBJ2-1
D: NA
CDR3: CASRGQGSYYNEQFF
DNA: TGTGCCAGCAGGGGTCAGGGGTCATACTACAATGAGCAGTTCTTC